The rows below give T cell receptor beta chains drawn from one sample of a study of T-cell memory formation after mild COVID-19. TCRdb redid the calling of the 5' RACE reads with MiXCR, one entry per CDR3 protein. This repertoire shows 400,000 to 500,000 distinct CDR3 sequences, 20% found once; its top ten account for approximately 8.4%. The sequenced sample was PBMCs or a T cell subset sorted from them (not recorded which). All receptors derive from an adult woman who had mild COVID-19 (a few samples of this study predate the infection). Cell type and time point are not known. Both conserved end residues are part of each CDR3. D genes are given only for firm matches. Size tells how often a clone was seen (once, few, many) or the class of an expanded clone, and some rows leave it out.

CDR3nt: TGTGCCAGCAGTTACGGGCATGAAGACAATCAGCCCCAGCATTTT
CDR3aa: CASSYGHEDNQPQHF
abundance: few
v_gene: TRBV6-2/TRBV6-3
d_gene: NA
j_gene: TRBJ1-5

CDR3nt: TGTGCCAGCAGCAAAGGGGCTATCACAGATACGCAGTATTTT
CDR3aa: CASSKGAITDTQYF
abundance: few
v_gene: TRBV21-1
d_gene: NA
j_gene: TRBJ2-3

CDR3nt: TGTGCCAGCCCACCGGCGAAGGGCGGCCGATCGAGCTCCTACAATGAGCAGTTCTTC
CDR3aa: CASPPAKGGRSSSYNEQFF
abundance: few
v_gene: TRBV7-9
d_gene: NA
j_gene: TRBJ2-1

CDR3nt: TGCGCCAGCAGCCAAAACCCGGGACAGGGCTCTGGCTACACCTTC
CDR3aa: CASSQNPGQGSGYTF
abundance: few
v_gene: TRBV4-3
d_gene: TRBD1
j_gene: TRBJ1-2

CDR3nt: TGTGCCAGCAGCTTAGTGGGCAGTGGCTTGGAGACCCAGTACTTC
CDR3aa: CASSLVGSGLETQYF
abundance: NA
v_gene: TRBV11-1
d_gene: NA
j_gene: TRBJ2-5

CDR3nt: TGCGCCAGCAGCCAAGGACTAGCGGGGGGGCGAGCCAAAAACATTCAGTACTTC
CDR3aa: CASSQGLAGGRAKNIQYF
abundance: few
v_gene: TRBV4-1
d_gene: TRBD2
j_gene: TRBJ2-4

CDR3nt: TGTGCCAGCAGGTATAACTATGGCTACACCTTC
CDR3aa: CASRYNYGYTF
abundance: NA
v_gene: TRBV12-3/TRBV12-4
d_gene: NA
j_gene: TRBJ1-2

CDR3nt: TGCAGTGCTAGAGAGGCCTTATTGAACACTGAAGCTTTCTTT
CDR3aa: CSAREALLNTEAFF
abundance: few
v_gene: TRBV20-1
d_gene: NA
j_gene: TRBJ1-1

CDR3nt: TGTGCCAGCAGTGATTGGGGGGCCAAGAACGAGCAGTACTTC
CDR3aa: CASSDWGAKNEQYF
abundance: NA
v_gene: TRBV25-1
d_gene: NA
j_gene: TRBJ2-7

CDR3nt: TGTGCCAGCAGCCCTACCGGGACAGTGAACTATGGCTACACCTTC
CDR3aa: CASSPTGTVNYGYTF
abundance: NA
v_gene: TRBV5-6
d_gene: TRBD1
j_gene: TRBJ1-2

CDR3nt: TGTGCCAGCAGCTTAGCGACGACAGGTGGTGACGAGCAGTTCTTC
CDR3aa: CASSLATTGGDEQFF
abundance: few
v_gene: TRBV7-6
d_gene: NA
j_gene: TRBJ2-1

CDR3nt: TGTGCCAGCAGCTCACTAGCGGGGGACAATGAGCAGTTCTTC
CDR3aa: CASSSLAGDNEQFF
abundance: NA
v_gene: TRBV7-3
d_gene: TRBD2
j_gene: TRBJ2-1

CDR3nt: TGTGCCAGCAGTCCTTCCGGGACAGGGGACAATGAGCAGTTCTTC
CDR3aa: CASSPSGTGDNEQFF
abundance: few
v_gene: TRBV6-2/TRBV6-3
d_gene: TRBD1
j_gene: TRBJ2-1

CDR3nt: TGTGCCAGCTCACCACAGGACTGGGGATCGGAGCAGTTCTTC
CDR3aa: CASSPQDWGSEQFF
abundance: NA
v_gene: TRBV18
d_gene: NA
j_gene: TRBJ2-1

CDR3nt: TGTGCCAGCAGCCAAGATCCGAGGAGCTCTGGGGCCAACGTCCTGACTTTC
CDR3aa: CASSQDPRSSGANVLTF
abundance: few
v_gene: TRBV3-1
d_gene: NA
j_gene: TRBJ2-6

CDR3nt: TGTGCCAGCAGTTTGGGACCGGGACTCACGGTGACTTACTACACCTTC
CDR3aa: CASSLGPGLTVTYYTF
abundance: NA
v_gene: TRBV12-3/TRBV12-4
d_gene: NA
j_gene: TRBJ1-2

CDR3nt: TGTGCCTGGAGAGCCAATCCCGGGGAGCCCCAGCATTTT
CDR3aa: CAWRANPGEPQHF
abundance: NA
v_gene: TRBV30
d_gene: NA
j_gene: TRBJ1-5

CDR3nt: TGTGCCAGCAGTGAATATGCGGGGGCTCAGTCACCCCTCCACTTT
CDR3aa: CASSEYAGAQSPLHF
abundance: NA
v_gene: TRBV25-1
d_gene: NA
j_gene: TRBJ1-6

CDR3nt: TGTGCCAGCAGCCTTGGGGGGTCTGGGCGTGAAGAGCAGTACTTC
CDR3aa: CASSLGGSGREEQYF
abundance: NA
v_gene: TRBV3-1
d_gene: NA
j_gene: TRBJ2-7

CDR3nt: TGTGCCAGCAGTGGACAGGCCCGAGAGACCCAGTACTTC
CDR3aa: CASSGQARETQYF
abundance: NA
v_gene: TRBV6-2/TRBV6-3
d_gene: TRBD1
j_gene: TRBJ2-5

CDR3nt: TGTGCCAGCAGTTGGAATACAGGGGCCGAGCAGTACTTC
CDR3aa: CASSWNTGAEQYF
abundance: few
v_gene: TRBV6-2/TRBV6-3
d_gene: TRBD1
j_gene: TRBJ2-7

CDR3nt: TGTGCCAGCACCCCGTGGGGACAGGGGGCATCTTTCTATGGCTACACCTTC
CDR3aa: CASTPWGQGASFYGYTF
abundance: NA
v_gene: TRBV5-6
d_gene: TRBD1
j_gene: TRBJ1-2

CDR3nt: TGTGCCAGCAGCTCGGGACAGGGGGCGCAGGGTGAGCAGTTCTTC
CDR3aa: CASSSGQGAQGEQFF
abundance: NA
v_gene: TRBV7-9
d_gene: TRBD1
j_gene: TRBJ2-1

CDR3nt: TGTGCCAGCAGTGGGGCTACTAGCGGACGCACACATACGCAGTATTTT
CDR3aa: CASSGATSGRTHTQYF
abundance: NA
v_gene: TRBV12-3/TRBV12-4
d_gene: TRBD2
j_gene: TRBJ2-3

CDR3nt: TGCAGCGTTGTGGTCAGCAGCTATGGCTACACCTTC
CDR3aa: CSVVVSSYGYTF
abundance: few
v_gene: TRBV29-1
d_gene: NA
j_gene: TRBJ1-2

CDR3nt: TGTGCCAGCAGCATTGGGCCTAGGGTCGAAAATTCACCCCTCCACTTT
CDR3aa: CASSIGPRVENSPLHF
abundance: many
v_gene: TRBV5-6
d_gene: NA
j_gene: TRBJ1-6

CDR3nt: TGTGCCAGCAGCCGTTGGACTAGCGGTCAAGAGACCCAGTACTTC
CDR3aa: CASSRWTSGQETQYF
abundance: NA
v_gene: TRBV3-1
d_gene: TRBD2
j_gene: TRBJ2-5

CDR3nt: TGTGCCAGCAGCCGCCGGGACAGGGCGTCCTACGAGCAGTACTTC
CDR3aa: CASSRRDRASYEQYF
abundance: many
v_gene: TRBV12-3/TRBV12-4
d_gene: TRBD1
j_gene: TRBJ2-7

CDR3nt: TGTGCCAGCAGCTCCTCCACGGGGGGAGGAAACATTCAGTACTTC
CDR3aa: CASSSSTGGGNIQYF
abundance: few
v_gene: TRBV7-9
d_gene: TRBD2
j_gene: TRBJ2-4

CDR3nt: TGTGCTAGCAGCTCCACAGAGAACACCGGGGAGCTGTTTTTT
CDR3aa: CASSSTENTGELFF
abundance: few
v_gene: TRBV7-7
d_gene: NA
j_gene: TRBJ2-2

CDR3nt: TGTGCCAGCAGCCCGGGACAGGGGAACACCGGGGAGCTGTTTTTT
CDR3aa: CASSPGQGNTGELFF
abundance: many
v_gene: TRBV7-9
d_gene: TRBD1
j_gene: TRBJ2-2

CDR3nt: TGCAGCGTTGAACGAAGGACTAGCGGGAGCTACGAGCAGTACTTC
CDR3aa: CSVERRTSGSYEQYF
abundance: few
v_gene: TRBV29-1
d_gene: TRBD2
j_gene: TRBJ2-7

CDR3nt: TGTGCCAGCAGCTCCCCTCCCCACAGCACAGATACGCAGTATTTT
CDR3aa: CASSSPPHSTDTQYF
abundance: NA
v_gene: TRBV7-9
d_gene: NA
j_gene: TRBJ2-3

CDR3nt: TGTGCTAGTGGTTTCTTTAGCTCTGGGGCCAACGTCCTGACTTTC
CDR3aa: CASGFFSSGANVLTF
abundance: NA
v_gene: TRBV12-5
d_gene: NA
j_gene: TRBJ2-6

CDR3nt: TGTGCCATCAGTGAGGGCGGGACAGGGTCTAACGAGCAGTACTTC
CDR3aa: CAISEGGTGSNEQYF
abundance: few
v_gene: TRBV10-3
d_gene: TRBD1
j_gene: TRBJ2-7

CDR3nt: TGTGCCAGCAGCTTGATGGGACAGGGAGCTCAGCCCCAGCATTTT
CDR3aa: CASSLMGQGAQPQHF
abundance: NA
v_gene: TRBV5-5
d_gene: TRBD1
j_gene: TRBJ1-5

CDR3nt: TGCGCCAGCAGTCTCTCCCAGGGACAGCCGAGCTCCTACGAGCAGTACTTC
CDR3aa: CASSLSQGQPSSYEQYF
abundance: few
v_gene: TRBV23-1
d_gene: TRBD1
j_gene: TRBJ2-7

CDR3nt: TGCAGTGCTAGGAAAGGGGTGGGGGACAATGAGCAGTTCTTC
CDR3aa: CSARKGVGDNEQFF
abundance: many
v_gene: TRBV20-1
d_gene: NA
j_gene: TRBJ2-1

CDR3nt: TGTGCCAGCAGCTTGGTACGTTCCACTGAAGCTTTCTTT
CDR3aa: CASSLVRSTEAFF
abundance: few
v_gene: TRBV5-4
d_gene: NA
j_gene: TRBJ1-1

CDR3nt: TGTGCCAGTAGTACAGGGGCGTCGGGCTACACCTTC
CDR3aa: CASSTGASGYTF
abundance: NA
v_gene: TRBV19
d_gene: NA
j_gene: TRBJ1-2

CDR3nt: TGTGCCAGCAGAAGACCCGAAGAGACCCAGTACTTC
CDR3aa: CASRRPEETQYF
abundance: few
v_gene: TRBV2
d_gene: NA
j_gene: TRBJ2-5

CDR3nt: TGTGCCAGCAGCTTCCCGGGACTGAGCTCTGGAAACACCATATATTTT
CDR3aa: CASSFPGLSSGNTIYF
abundance: NA
v_gene: TRBV7-9
d_gene: NA
j_gene: TRBJ1-3

CDR3nt: TGTGCCAGCAGCTTGCAGGGGCCCCGTTCCGATGAGCAGTTCTTC
CDR3aa: CASSLQGPRSDEQFF
abundance: NA
v_gene: TRBV3-1
d_gene: NA
j_gene: TRBJ2-1

CDR3nt: TGTGCCAGCAGTGTTGGCAGACTAGTCTCCTACGAGCAGTACTTC
CDR3aa: CASSVGRLVSYEQYF
abundance: few
v_gene: TRBV2
d_gene: NA
j_gene: TRBJ2-7

CDR3nt: TGTGCCAGCAGCCAAGGGGGGCTCCTTTACGGTGAAGCTTTCTTT
CDR3aa: CASSQGGLLYGEAFF
abundance: NA
v_gene: TRBV14
d_gene: NA
j_gene: TRBJ1-1

CDR3nt: TGCGCCAGCAGTACTGGTTCAAGGGGGACAGGGCTTAGCACAGATACGCAGTATTTT
CDR3aa: CASSTGSRGTGLSTDTQYF
abundance: few
v_gene: TRBV5-1
d_gene: TRBD1
j_gene: TRBJ2-3

CDR3nt: TGCAGCGGTGCATGGGACACTGAAGCTTTCTTT
CDR3aa: CSGAWDTEAFF
abundance: NA
v_gene: TRBV29-1
d_gene: NA
j_gene: TRBJ1-1

CDR3nt: TGTGCCAGCAGAAGTACAGGGGGCTTGGTTGAGACCCAGTACTTC
CDR3aa: CASRSTGGLVETQYF
abundance: NA
v_gene: TRBV12-3/TRBV12-4
d_gene: TRBD1
j_gene: TRBJ2-5

CDR3nt: TGTGCCAGTAGGAGAGGGGATAGCAATCAGCCCCAGCATTTT
CDR3aa: CASRRGDSNQPQHF
abundance: NA
v_gene: TRBV19
d_gene: NA
j_gene: TRBJ1-5

CDR3nt: TGCGCCAGTAAGCAGTCTGTGGCGACCTCCACAGATACGCAGTATTTT
CDR3aa: CASKQSVATSTDTQYF
abundance: few
v_gene: TRBV5-1
d_gene: NA
j_gene: TRBJ2-3

CDR3nt: TGTGCCACCAGTGCCGGGACAGGGAGGTCTGGGGCCAACGTCCTGACTTTC
CDR3aa: CATSAGTGRSGANVLTF
abundance: few
v_gene: TRBV24-1
d_gene: TRBD1
j_gene: TRBJ2-6

CDR3nt: TGTGCCAGCAGCCCCCCGGGGAGGAGTCTGGGTGAGCAGTTCTTC
CDR3aa: CASSPPGRSLGEQFF
abundance: NA
v_gene: TRBV11-3
d_gene: NA
j_gene: TRBJ2-1

CDR3nt: TGTGCCAGCAGTTTGGCACGTGGGGGGTACGGGAACACTGAAGCTTTCTTT
CDR3aa: CASSLARGGYGNTEAFF
abundance: few
v_gene: TRBV12-3/TRBV12-4
d_gene: NA
j_gene: TRBJ1-1